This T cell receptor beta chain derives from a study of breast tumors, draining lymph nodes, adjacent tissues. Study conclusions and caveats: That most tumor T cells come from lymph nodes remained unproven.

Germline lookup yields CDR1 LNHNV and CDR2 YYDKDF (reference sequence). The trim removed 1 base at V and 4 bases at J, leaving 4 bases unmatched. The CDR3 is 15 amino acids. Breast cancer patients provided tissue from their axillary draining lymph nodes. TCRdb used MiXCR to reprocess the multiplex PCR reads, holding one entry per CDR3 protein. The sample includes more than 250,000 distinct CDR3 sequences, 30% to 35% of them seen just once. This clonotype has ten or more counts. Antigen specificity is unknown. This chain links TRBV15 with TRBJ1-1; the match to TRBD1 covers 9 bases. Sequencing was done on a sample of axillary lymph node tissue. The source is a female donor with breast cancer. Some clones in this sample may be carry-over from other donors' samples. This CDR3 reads CATSRGGTGFTEAFF. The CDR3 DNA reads TGTGCCACCAGCAGAGGAGGGACAGGGTTCACTGAAGCTTTCTTT. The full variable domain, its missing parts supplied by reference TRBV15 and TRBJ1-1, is DAMVIQNPRYQVTQFGKPVTLSCSQTLNHNVMYWYQQKSSQAPKLLFHYYDKDFNNEADTPDNFQSRRPNTSFCFLDIRSPGLGDTAMYLCATSRGGTGFTEAFFGQGTRLTVV.